This T cell receptor beta chain was sequenced during a study of breast tumors, draining lymph nodes, adjacent tissues. Notes on the study in general: Luminal-like breast cancer showed significantly greater tumor-nontumor repertoire similarity than basal-like breast cancer did. Tumor TCR diversity was below lymph nodes but above nontumor tissue. Findings are consistent with lymph node origin and intratumoral expansion of most tumor T cells.

Each CDR3 protein is one row after TCRdb ran MiXCR on the multiplex PCR reads. The sample holds about 200,000 distinct CDR3 sequences, roughly 31% seen once. This clonotype was observed many times. Antigen specificity is unknown. The CDR3 loop spans 12 amino acids. The germline V and J ends were trimmed by 11 bases and 5 bases, with 12 bases remaining between them. The V gene's germline CDR1 is SGHAT and CDR2 FQNNGV. Breast cancer patients provided tissue from their axillary draining lymph nodes. J is TRBJ2-2 and V is TRBV11-2; D might be TRBD2 (6 bases). The origin of this receptor is a female donor with breast cancer. Some clones in this sample may be carry-over from other donors' samples. The sequenced sample consisted of axillary lymph node tissue. CDR3 bases: TGTGCCTCGGGCCGGGGGACCGGGGAGCTGTTTTTT. Its protein is CASGRGTGELFF.